Listed below are T cell receptor beta chains from one sample, sequenced in a study of shared clonotypes between healthy human individuals. Only in-frame clones appear in the TCRdb table, and some are missing; sequencing was by immunoSEQ multiplex PCR. The sample has 400,000 to 550,000 clones; 79% are singletons. The sample consisted of PBMCs. These TCRs come from a woman in her forties in good health. Some clones in this sample may be carry-over from other donors' samples. Each CDR3 is given without its conserved first and last residue. The order of the fields is clone size, V gene, J gene, CDR3 length, CDR3 protein. Size is omitted from some rows. Given values are once, few, many or a class for expanded clones.

.	TRBV10-3	TRBJ2-2	11	APPAQTTGELF
.	TRBV4-3	TRBJ2-3	14	ASSQVSGSSTDTQY
few	TRBV7-3	TRBJ1-1	11	ASSLGVDTEAF
.	TRBV7-3	TRBJ2-5	12	ASSSGLGKETQY
.	TRBV7-9	TRBJ2-5	15	ASSLMPATGERETQY
.	TRBV10-3	TRBJ1-2	11	AISESDKSGYT
.	TRBV10-3	TRBJ2-5	15	AISESSGTGYQETQY
.	TRBV30	TRBJ1-4	12	AWRPTGAGEKLF
many	TRBV2	TRBJ1-3	11	ASSGDPGNTIY
.	TRBV4-1	TRBJ2-2	15	ASRVYDSAGANGELF
.	TRBV30	TRBJ2-2	15	AWSAGGLAGVTGELF
.	TRBV19	TRBJ2-5	14	ASRPRVTGSQETQY
.	TRBV28	TRBJ1-2	11	ASSSGTGDGYT
.	TRBV7-9	TRBJ2-1	11	ASSGTGDNEQF
.	TRBV9	TRBJ1-2	12	ASSVDRGAGGYT
once	TRBV6-6	TRBJ2-3	11	ASSYSIADTQY
.	TRBV18	TRBJ2-2	14	ASSPEPHPSAGELF
.	TRBV4-2	TRBJ2-1	17	ASSQDRGGRDSSYNEQF
many	TRBV18	TRBJ1-5	12	ASSLRDSHPAQH
.	TRBV7-9	TRBJ2-5	11	ASSLVGGETQY
.	TRBV14	TRBJ1-1	12	ASSQWGLNTEAF
once	TRBV2	TRBJ2-5	11	ASSLVRQETQY
.	TRBV6-1	TRBJ1-1	13	ASSVVEGMNTEAF
once	TRBV5-6	TRBJ1-2	12	ASSLETGRHGYT
.	TRBV4-3	TRBJ2-7	12	ASSQGLRGTEQY
.	TRBV20-1	TRBJ2-1	9	SATIVYEQF
.	TRBV7-3	TRBJ2-2	11	ASSRVATGELF
.	TRBV27	TRBJ2-1	13	ASSLSNGAYNEQF
.	TRBV27	TRBJ1-1	13	ASSSLGGLNTEAF
.	TRBV28	TRBJ1-5	17	ASRSVRDPSYYSNQPQH
.	TRBV6-1	TRBJ2-5	14	ASSEVVGQGGKTQY
.	TRBV6-1	TRBJ2-3	14	ASSEAGLAGTDTQY
.	TRBV7-8	TRBJ2-7	13	ASSLRLAGSYEQY
.	TRBV4-3	TRBJ2-1	14	ASSQAARGPYNEQF
.	TRBV7-3	TRBJ2-1	12	ASSSLAGVGEQF
.	TRBV5-1	TRBJ2-7	13	ASSSSGQPSYEQY
once	TRBV11-1	TRBJ2-7	13	ASSLASGSFYEQY
.	TRBV28	TRBJ1-2	10	ASSLRGYGYT
few	TRBV11-2	TRBJ1-1	10	ASSLEYTEAF
.	TRBV18	TRBJ2-2	15	ASSPGTSGTGAGELF
.	TRBV7-8	TRBJ1-4	13	ASSTTGQSNEKLF
.	TRBV28	TRBJ2-3	12	ASRAGGFTDTQY
.	TRBV28	TRBJ1-4	12	ASRFRDRVGKLF
.	TRBV7-2	TRBJ2-7	13	ASSPPGRGSYEQY
.	TRBV7-6	TRBJ2-1	11	ASSFGSRNEQF
.	TRBV7-2	TRBJ2-2	14	ASSITSGLNTGELF
.	TRBV18	TRBJ1-4	14	ASSPTNRGHNEKLF
.	TRBV2	TRBJ2-7	13	ASHGVPRQVYEQY